The clone carrying this T cell receptor (beta chain) has a single count. The method was immunoSEQ multiplex PCR; TCRdb's version includes in-frame clones alone and lacks a portion of them. The sample has 200,000 to 300,000 clones; roughly 88% are singletons. The source of the sample is a study of blood T cell repertoires in COVID-19. The Seattle site enrolled patients during active infection and followed them longitudinally. Germline V lookup: CDR1 SGHNT, CDR2 YENEEA. V was pared by 5 bases and J by 5 bases, with 8 bases of the junction left unmatched. The CDR3 has 14 amino acids. Sequencing was done on a sample of peripheral blood. This rearrangement joins TRBV11-3 to TRBJ2-5; 7 nucleotides match TRBD2. This TCR was sampled from a woman in her 30s with COVID-19, enrolled during active disease. The CDR3, as DNA: TGTGCCAGCAGCAAAACCACTAGCGACGAGACCCAGTACTTC. Its translation is CASSKTTSDETQYF. Full variable domain (outside the CDR3, taken from reference TRBV11-3 and TRBJ2-5): EAGVVQSPRYKIIEKKQPVAFWCNPISGHNTLYWYLQNLGQGPELLIRYENEEAVDDSQLPKDRFSAERLKGVDSTLKIQPAELGDSAVYLCASSKTTSDETQYFGPGTRLLVL.